These T cell receptor beta chains were read from a single sample in a study of tumor and adjacent non-tumor tissue in lung cancer. Using its own MiXCR run on the multiplex PCR reads, TCRdb lists one record per CDR3 protein. Found here are approximately 86,000 distinct CDR3 sequences, just under 75% of them singletons; the top ten hold roughly 10%. The material sequenced was lung tumor tissue. The origin of the receptors is a woman aged 40-49 years with non-small cell lung cancer. Each CDR3 is given with its conserved first and last residue. The D gene is left open where the match is weak. Size is omitted from some rows. Given values are once, few, many or a class for expanded clones.

d_gene: TRBD1
abundance: many
len: 15
v_gene: TRBV5-1
j_gene: TRBJ2-3
CDR3nt: TGCGCCAGCAGCCAGGACAGGGGACGTGCAGATACGCAGTATTTT
CDR3aa: CASSQDRGRADTQYF

d_gene: TRBD1
abundance: many
len: 17
v_gene: TRBV12-3/TRBV12-4
j_gene: TRBJ2-6
CDR3nt: TGTGCCAGCAGCCTCGGGACAGGGGTATCCGGGGCCAACGTCCTGACTTTC
CDR3aa: CASSLGTGVSGANVLTF

d_gene: -
abundance: -
len: 17
v_gene: TRBV28
j_gene: TRBJ2-1
CDR3nt: TGTGCCAGCAGTCGTTCCACCGGGACCCACTCCTACAATGAGCAGTTCTTC
CDR3aa: CASSRSTGTHSYNEQFF

d_gene: -
abundance: once
len: 14
v_gene: TRBV24-1
j_gene: TRBJ2-7
CDR3nt: TGTGCCACCAGATTAGGAACGGCCGCATACGAGCAGTACTTC
CDR3aa: CATRLGTAAYEQYF

d_gene: -
abundance: -
len: 14
v_gene: TRBV5-5
j_gene: TRBJ2-3
CDR3nt: TGTGCCAGCAGCCAGGGAGGGGGGAAAGATACGCAGTATTTT
CDR3aa: CASSQGGGKDTQYF

d_gene: -
abundance: -
len: 12
v_gene: TRBV29-1
j_gene: TRBJ1-1
CDR3nt: TGCAGCGTTGACCGGGACACCCATGGAGTTTTCTTT
CDR3aa: CSVDRDTHGVFF

d_gene: -
abundance: few
len: 14
v_gene: TRBV27
j_gene: TRBJ1-4
CDR3nt: TGTGCCAGCAGTCTCCAAAAGAGGGATGAAAAACTGTTTTTT
CDR3aa: CASSLQKRDEKLFF

d_gene: TRBD2
abundance: -
len: 15
v_gene: TRBV29-1
j_gene: TRBJ2-3
CDR3nt: TGCAGCGTTGAAACCGGGATTAGCGGGCTTCGTCCGCAATATTTT
CDR3aa: CSVETGISGLRPQYF

d_gene: -
abundance: -
len: 14
v_gene: TRBV11-3
j_gene: TRBJ2-2
CDR3nt: TGTGCCAGCAGCCCACGGGGGAACTCCTGGGAGCTGTTTTTT
CDR3aa: CASSPRGNSWELFF

d_gene: TRBD1
abundance: -
len: 15
v_gene: TRBV12-3/TRBV12-4
j_gene: TRBJ1-5
CDR3nt: TGTGGCAGCAGTAATCTGGGACAGGGCAATCAGCCCCATCATTTT
CDR3aa: CGSSNLGQGNQPHHF

d_gene: TRBD2
abundance: many
len: 17
v_gene: TRBV10-2
j_gene: TRBJ2-5
CDR3nt: TGCGCCAGCAGGTCTGGGGTTCGACACGGGAGGCCAGAGACCCAGTACTTC
CDR3aa: CASRSGVRHGRPETQYF

d_gene: -
abundance: -
len: 15
v_gene: TRBV11-2
j_gene: TRBJ2-3
CDR3nt: TGTGCCAGCAGCTTAGGGACTAACGGGACAAATACGCAATATTTT
CDR3aa: CASSLGTNGTNTQYF

d_gene: -
abundance: -
len: 11
v_gene: TRBV6-2/TRBV6-3
j_gene: TRBJ2-1
CDR3nt: TGTGCCATCAGTTACTTTCTAGAGCAGTTCTTC
CDR3aa: CAISYFLEQFF

d_gene: -
abundance: -
len: 16
v_gene: TRBV4-1
j_gene: TRBJ2-7
CDR3nt: TGCGCCAGCAGCCAAGACTGGAGGACATGGTGGTACGAGCAGTACTTC
CDR3aa: CASSQDWRTWWYEQYF

d_gene: -
abundance: many
len: 16
v_gene: TRBV28
j_gene: TRBJ2-5
CDR3nt: TGTGCCAGCAGTTTTCTAACCGGTAGTTCGGGAGAGACCCAGTACTTC
CDR3aa: CASSFLTGSSGETQYF

d_gene: -
abundance: -
len: 14
v_gene: TRBV11-2
j_gene: TRBJ2-7
CDR3nt: TGTGTCAGTAGCTTAGTCTCAAACTCCTACAAGCAGTACTTC
CDR3aa: CVSSLVSNSYKQYF

d_gene: -
abundance: many
len: 14
v_gene: TRBV28
j_gene: TRBJ2-7
CDR3nt: TGTGCCTCTGTAGGGCGGAGGACCTTCCACGAGCAGTACTTC
CDR3aa: CASVGRRTFHEQYF

d_gene: -
abundance: -
len: 14
v_gene: TRBV2
j_gene: TRBJ2-1
CDR3nt: TGTGCCGGCGCCTCTACGAGGGGATACAATGAGCAGTTCTTC
CDR3aa: CAGASTRGYNEQFF

d_gene: -
abundance: -
len: 17
v_gene: TRBV6-1
j_gene: TRBJ2-3
CDR3nt: TGTGCCAGCAGGGGTGCGGGGTCCGAACCCCGGCTGAATGCGCAGTATTTT
CDR3aa: CASRGAGSEPRLNAQYF

d_gene: -
abundance: -
len: 15
v_gene: TRBV4-1
j_gene: TRBJ2-5
CDR3nt: TGCGCCAACAGCCTGGGGCTGGGAACCGGAGAGACCCAGTACTTC
CDR3aa: CANSLGLGTGETQYF

d_gene: TRBD1
abundance: few
len: 14
v_gene: TRBV11-1
j_gene: TRBJ2-7
CDR3nt: TGTGCCAGCAACCGGGGACAGAGTTCCTACGAGCAGTACTTT
CDR3aa: CASNRGQSSYEQYF

d_gene: TRBD2
abundance: -
len: 18
v_gene: TRBV4-2
j_gene: TRBJ2-3
CDR3nt: TGTGCCACCAGCCAAGATTTGGTAACTAGCGGTTCCACAGATACACAATATTTT
CDR3aa: CATSQDLVTSGSTDTQYF

d_gene: -
abundance: -
len: 12
v_gene: TRBV12-3/TRBV12-4
j_gene: TRBJ2-3
CDR3nt: TGTACCAGCAGCCCGAGTGGAGATACGCAGTATTTT
CDR3aa: CTSSPSGDTQYF

d_gene: -
abundance: once
len: 17
v_gene: TRBV6-2/TRBV6-3
j_gene: TRBJ1-5
CDR3nt: TGTACCAGTAGCCATGACAGGAGAAGTGATAGCAATCAGCCCCAGCATTTT
CDR3aa: CTSSHDRRSDSNQPQHF

d_gene: TRBD2
abundance: -
len: 18
v_gene: TRBV12-3/TRBV12-4
j_gene: TRBJ2-1
CDR3nt: TGTGTCAGCAGTCCTCCGGGACTAGCGTTTGGCTCCTACAATGAGCAGTCCTTC
CDR3aa: CVSSPPGLAFGSYNEQSF

d_gene: -
abundance: -
len: 16
v_gene: TRBV11-2
j_gene: TRBJ2-5
CDR3nt: TGTGCCAACAGCTCCCCAATGGGCAGGGGCCGCGAGACTCAGTACTTC
CDR3aa: CANSSPMGRGRETQYF

d_gene: -
abundance: -
len: 15
v_gene: TRBV6-6
j_gene: TRBJ1-1
CDR3nt: TGTGCCAGGAGTCAAGCGGGGGGAGGGAACACTGAAGCTTTCTTT
CDR3aa: CARSQAGGGNTEAFF

d_gene: TRBD2
abundance: many
len: 18
v_gene: TRBV14
j_gene: TRBJ2-3
CDR3nt: TGTGCCAGCAGCCAACTAAACTTAGCGGGGGGACGCACAGATACGCAGTATTTT
CDR3aa: CASSQLNLAGGRTDTQYF